This TCR beta chain emerged from a study of blood T cell repertoires in COVID-19. This CDR3 contains 16 residues. Looked up from germline, CDR1 is MNHEY and CDR2 is SMNVEV (reference sequence). The ends were cut back, 6 bases at V and 0 bases at J, with 16 bases in the middle. Using immunoSEQ multiplex PCR, the repertoire was profiled, and TCRdb retains in-frame clones only, with some absent. The sample carries around 290,000 clones, 70% to 90% recorded once. The sequenced sample was peripheral blood. V is TRBV27 and J is TRBJ2-3; D remains ambiguous. This sequence originates from a woman aged 45-60 years who had recovered from COVID-19. The CDR3 DNA is TGTGCCAGCAGACACCGAGCGCGAGTCAGCACAGATACGCAGTATTTT. Protein sequence: CASRHRARVSTDTQYF.